The text below deals with one T cell receptor (beta chain). Its antigen is currently unknown. V shed 5 bases and J 10 bases; nucleotides not matched to a gene: 14. This CDR3 comprises 15 residues. Germline CDR1 reads SEHNR; CDR2 reads FQNEAQ (reference sequence). This record comes from a study of identical twins. Study-level points and caveats: The more abundant beta clonotypes in cord blood had fewer insertions, and memory repertoires did not show this. In monozygotic twins, models underestimated the sharing of out-of-frame TCR alpha. Twins shared out-of-frame alpha sequences with excess low generation probability.

Template switching, a step in the protocol, added a universal primer site, and cDNA carried unique molecular identifiers. TCRdb itself ran the 5' RACE reads through MiXCR, one entry per CDR3 protein. The profile shows around 530,000 distinct CDR3 sequences, around 15% of them singletons. Another study also made use of these data, one on yellow fever vaccine responses in identical twins.

Sequencing input: CD4+ T cells sorted from blood. This receptor was taken from a woman between 18 and 30 years old in good health. The chain has TRBV7-9 and TRBJ2-1, with 7 bases that match TRBD1. The DNA of the CDR3 is TGTGCCAGCAGCCCAAAGGGGGTACAGGGGCGGGAGCAGTTCTTC. Protein sequence: CASSPKGVQGREQFF.